The sample holds many counts of the clone carrying this T cell receptor (beta chain). CDR3 size: 13 residues. Germline-derived CDR1 and CDR2 are SGHVS and FNYEAQ. V shed 3 bases and J 5 bases; nucleotides not matched to a gene: 2. The data belong to a study of blood T cell repertoires in COVID-19. Libraries were prepared by immunoSEQ multiplex PCR; TCRdb keeps only in-frame clonotypes and omits some of them. The repertoire consists of more than 300,000 clones, with roughly 89% occurring once and the leading ten covering more than 9%. This TCR came from a woman in her thirties who had recovered from COVID-19. The chain joins TRBV7-6 to TRBJ2-7, with 9 positions matching TRBD2. Sample: PBMCs or T cells enriched from blood (not recorded which). CDR3: CASSLASGNEQYF. CDR3 in DNA: TGTGCCAGCAGCTTGGCTAGCGGGAACGAGCAGTACTTC.